Included here is one T cell receptor (beta chain) sequence, with context. Its antigen is as yet unknown. V lost 7 bases to trimming and J lost 12 bases; unmatched junction nucleotides: 6. The germline CDR1 and CDR2 sequences are SNHLY and FYNNEI. The CDR3 is 11 amino acids. These data originate in a study of shared clonotypes between healthy human individuals. Whole-study results and caveats: Represented diversity (both genetic and exposure-history) was limited by the small number of donors. Generation probabilities of non-shared clonotypes were lower (relative to those shared by all four donors).

Profiling relied on immunoSEQ multiplex PCR, and the TCRdb table lists in-frame clones only, not all of them. Altogether some 580,000 clones are present, 97% being singletons, with the ten largest covering around 0.06%. The donor population consisted of healthy HIV-negative adults with no recent acute infections or vaccinations. The chain couples TRBV2 to TRBJ2-1, with TRBD2 matching 7 bases. The source is a young woman in good health. Sequencing used naive CD4+ T cells sorted from blood. The subset denotes: CD45RA+ positively selected. The CDR3 nucleotides are TGTGCCAGCAACCTAGCGGAGGGGCAGTTCTTC. This gives the protein CASNLAEGQFF.